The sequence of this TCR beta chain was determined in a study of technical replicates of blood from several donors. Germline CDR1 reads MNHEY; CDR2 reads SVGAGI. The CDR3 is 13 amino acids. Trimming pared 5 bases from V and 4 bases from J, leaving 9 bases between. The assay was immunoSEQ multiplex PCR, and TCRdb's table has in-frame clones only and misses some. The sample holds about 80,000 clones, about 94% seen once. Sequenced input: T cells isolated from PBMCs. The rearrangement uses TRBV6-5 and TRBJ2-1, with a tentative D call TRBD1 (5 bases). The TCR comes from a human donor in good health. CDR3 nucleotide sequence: TGTGCCAGCAGTCCCCAGGGATACAATGAGCAGTTCTTC. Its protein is CASSPQGYNEQFF.